Presented here are 2 T cell receptor beta chains from one specimen sequenced in a study of siplizumab effects on memory and regulatory T cells. Clones were sequenced by immunoSEQ multiplex PCR, and TCRdb holds only the in-frame ones, with some missing. The table lists about 100,000 clones, approximately 91% of them singletons. Sequencing was carried out using CD4+ T cells sorted from blood. The receptor set was obtained from a human donor in good health. Some clones in this sample may be carry-over from other donors' samples.

V gene TRBV7-9 combines with J gene TRBJ1-1; tentatively, D is TRBD1 (6 bases). From germline, CDR1 is SEHNR and CDR2 FQNEAQ (reference sequence). This CDR3 is 12 amino acids long. Trimming took 5 bases from V and 6 from J, leaving 10 bases between them. The CDR3, as DNA: TGTGCCAGCAGCACAACAGGGCCTGAAGCTTTCTTT. Amino acids: CASSTTGPEAFF.

The J gene is TRBJ2-5, the V gene TRBV5-4; 9 bases map to TRBD2. Germline CDR1 is SGHNT and CDR2 is YYREEE (reference sequence). V shed 6 bases and J 3 bases; nucleotides not matched to a gene: 15. The CDR3 extends over 17 amino acids. CDR3 residues: CASTNSGGRASEETQYF. CDR3 sequence (DNA): TGTGCCAGCACCAACAGCGGGGGGAGAGCTTCGGAAGAGACCCAGTACTTC.